This T cell receptor (beta chain) was documented in a study of cytomegalovirus exposure and HLA in healthy donors. V was clipped by 5 bases and J by 3 bases; unmatched bases: 5. Germline lookup yields CDR1 MNHEY and CDR2 SVGAGI. This CDR3 is 14 amino acids long. To note about this clone: Other nucleotide sequences from this sample produce the same CDR3.

It was with 60 Vbeta and 13 Jbeta primers that the PCR ran. Profiling relied on immunoSEQ multiplex PCR, and the TCRdb table lists in-frame clones only, not all of them. The table lists approximately 79,000 clones, about 78% of them singletons. V gene TRBV6-5 combines with J gene TRBJ2-7; 9 bases match TRBD1. Sequenced: PBMCs. The sequence derives from a male donor in good health and CMV-seropositive. CDR3 amino acids: CASSTGQGYYEQYF. CDR3 bases: TGTGCCAGCAGTACGGGACAGGGATACTACGAGCAGTACTTC.